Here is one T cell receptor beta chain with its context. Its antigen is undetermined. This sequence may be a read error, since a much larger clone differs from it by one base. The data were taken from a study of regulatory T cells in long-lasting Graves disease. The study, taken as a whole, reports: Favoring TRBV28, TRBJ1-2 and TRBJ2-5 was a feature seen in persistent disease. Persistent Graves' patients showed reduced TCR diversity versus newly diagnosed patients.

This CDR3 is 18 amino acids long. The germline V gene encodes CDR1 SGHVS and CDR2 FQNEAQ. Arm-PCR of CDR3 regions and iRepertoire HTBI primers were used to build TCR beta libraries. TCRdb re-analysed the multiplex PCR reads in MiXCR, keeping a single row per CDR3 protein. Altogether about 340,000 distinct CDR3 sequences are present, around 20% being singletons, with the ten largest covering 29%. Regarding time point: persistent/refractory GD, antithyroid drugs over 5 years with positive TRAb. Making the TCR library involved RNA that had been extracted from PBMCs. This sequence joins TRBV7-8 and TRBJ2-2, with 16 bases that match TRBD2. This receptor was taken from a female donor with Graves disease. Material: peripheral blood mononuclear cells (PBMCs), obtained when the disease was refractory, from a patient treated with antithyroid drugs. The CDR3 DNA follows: TGTGCCAGCAGCCTAAGGGGACTAGCGGGAGGGAACACCGGGGAGCTGTCTTTT. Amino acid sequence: CASSLRGLAGGNTGELSF.